This is a list of T cell receptor beta chains from one sample in a study of OX40 agonist ivuxolimab in advanced cancers. Sequenced by immunoSEQ multiplex PCR; TCRdb stores in-frame clones only, minus some. The table has 100,000 or so clones, 65% to 90% seen once. The sequenced sample was CD4+ or CD8+ T cells sorted from blood, obtained in a trial of the OX40 agonist ivuxolimab. All receptors derive from an adult with an advanced solid tumor such as melanoma, head and neck, liver or kidney cancer. Both conserved end residues are part of each CDR3. D genes are given only for firm matches. Not all rows give a size; the values are once, few, many and, for expanded clones, a class.

v_gene,d_gene,abundance,j_gene,CDR3aa,CDR3nt
TRBV20-1,-,-,TRBJ1-6,CSARGDSPLHF,TGCAGTGCTAGGGGCGATTCACCCCTCCACTTT
TRBV21-1,-,-,TRBJ2-1,CASSKGSRLRGPYIFDNEQFF,TGTGCCAGCAGCAAAGGGTCCCGTCTGAGGGGGCCCTATATCTTTGACAATGAGCAGTTCTTC
TRBV6-1,TRBD2,-,TRBJ2-1,CASILKREPFNEQFF,TGTGCCAGCATTCTTAAGCGGGAGCCGTTCAATGAGCAGTTCTTC
TRBV18,-,-,TRBJ1-4,CASSPGSTNEKLFF,TGTGCCAGCTCACCAGGTTCAACTAATGAAAAACTGTTTTTT
TRBV6-5,-,-,TRBJ2-1,CASSANNEQFF,TGTGCCAGCAGTGCAAACAATGAGCAGTTCTTC
TRBV2,-,-,TRBJ1-6,CASTPGRVKESPLHF,TGTGCCAGCACCCCCGGGAGGGTTAAGGAGTCACCCCTCCACTTT
TRBV5-4,-,-,TRBJ2-5,CASTDSSQETQYF,TGTGCCAGCACAGACAGTTCTCAAGAGACCCAGTACTTC
TRBV11-2,-,-,TRBJ2-5,CASSPQETQYF,TGTGCCAGCAGCCCACAAGAGACCCAGTACTTC
TRBV4-1,TRBD1,-,TRBJ1-1,CASSQRDRHTEAFF,TGCGCCAGCAGCCAACGGGACAGACACACTGAAGCTTTCTTT
TRBV11-3,TRBD2,-,TRBJ2-5,CASSLGLAGGRSEETQYF,TGTGCCAGCAGCTTAGGACTAGCGGGAGGCCGAAGTGAAGAGACCCAGTACTTC
TRBV18,-,-,TRBJ2-7,CASSANGYDEQYF,TGTGCCAGCTCAGCGAACGGCTACGACGAGCAGTACTTC
TRBV30,-,-,TRBJ2-5,CAWSIIGPARKTQYF,TGTGCCTGGAGTATCATTGGACCCGCTAGGAAGACCCAGTACTTC
TRBV12-2,-,-,TRBJ2-5,CASRFSGTSAQETQYF,TGTGCAAGTCGCTTTTCCGGGACTAGCGCCCAAGAGACCCAGTACTTC
TRBV2,-,-,TRBJ1-1,CASSARGADTEAFF,TGTGCCAGCAGTGCTCGGGGGGCGGACACTGAAGCTTTCTTT
TRBV7-2,-,-,TRBJ1-5,CASSSYSNQPQHF,TGTGCCAGCAGCTCCTATAGCAATCAGCCCCAGCATTTT
TRBV30,-,-,TRBJ2-7,CAWTKVQGFNEQYF,TGTGCCTGGACTAAAGTCCAGGGGTTCAACGAGCAGTACTTC
TRBV5-1,-,-,TRBJ2-5,CASSLTGGRETQYF,TGCGCCAGCAGCTTGACCGGTGGTCGAGAGACCCAGTACTTC
TRBV18,-,-,TRBJ2-2,CASSPTGGRTGELFF,TGTGCCAGCTCACCCACCGGCGGGCGTACCGGGGAGCTGTTTTTT
TRBV18,TRBD2,-,TRBJ2-1,CASSPPPLIAGGYNEQFF,TGTGCCAGCTCACCACCGCCGTTGATAGCGGGGGGCTACAATGAGCAGTTCTTC
TRBV7-9,TRBD1,-,TRBJ1-2,CASSLGTGKKNGYTF,TGTGCCAGCAGCTTAGGGACAGGTAAAAAGAATGGCTACACCTTC
TRBV7-9,-,-,TRBJ1-2,CASSLRDTDGYTF,TGTGCCAGCAGCTTACGAGATACGGATGGCTACACCTTC
TRBV5-1,TRBD2,-,TRBJ2-1,CASSMSGGYNEQFF,TGCGCCAGCAGTATGAGCGGGGGATACAATGAGCAGTTCTTC
TRBV7-9,-,-,TRBJ2-1,CASTKTNWRDEQFF,TGTGCCAGCACCAAAACGAACTGGCGGGATGAGCAGTTCTTC
TRBV7-6,TRBD2,few,TRBJ2-1,CASSLGSGLAGEAHEQFF,TGTGCCAGCAGCTTAGGGTCGGGACTAGCGGGAGAGGCCCATGAGCAGTTCTTC
TRBV7-2,TRBD1,-,TRBJ2-7,CASSRGTGRSVEQYF,TGTGCCAGCAGCCGAGGGACAGGACGCTCTGTGGAGCAGTACTTC
TRBV5-4,-,-,TRBJ1-2,CASSSQGRYGYTF,TGTGCCAGCAGCTCACAGGGTCGGTATGGCTACACCTTC
TRBV13,-,-,TRBJ2-3,CASSAHPGLSTDTQYF,TGTGCCAGCAGCGCCCATCCGGGACTTAGCACAGATACGCAGTATTTT
TRBV28,-,-,TRBJ2-4,CASSRPRGNIQYF,TGTGCCAGCAGCCGGCCTCGGGGAAACATTCAGTACTTC
TRBV5-1,TRBD1,-,TRBJ1-2,CASSLVAGGNYGYTF,TGCGCCAGCAGCTTGGTTGCAGGGGGCAACTATGGCTACACCTTC
TRBV5-5,-,-,TRBJ2-2,CASSLDRGQSAGELFF,TGTGCCAGCAGCTTGGATAGGGGCCAATCGGCCGGGGAGCTGTTTTTT
TRBV6-6,-,-,TRBJ2-5,CASSAQETQYF,TGTGCCAGCAGCGCACAAGAGACCCAGTACTTC
TRBV6-5,-,-,TRBJ1-2,CASSYSRDSNGYTF,TGTGCCAGCAGTTACTCGAGGGATTCGAATGGCTACACCTTC
TRBV5-1,-,-,TRBJ2-2,CASSGRDLGTGELFF,TGCGCCAGCAGCGGGCGCGATCTCGGGACCGGGGAGCTGTTTTTT
TRBV13,-,once,TRBJ2-5,CASTSGRGYETQYF,TGTGCCAGCACTTCGGGCAGGGGTTACGAGACCCAGTACTTC
TRBV5-1,-,-,TRBJ2-7,CASSSQGMSSYEQYF,TGCGCCAGCAGCTCCCAGGGGATGAGCTCCTACGAGCAGTACTTC
TRBV15,TRBD1,-,TRBJ1-3,CATSRDSTGASGNTIYF,TGTGCCACCAGCAGAGATTCAACAGGGGCTTCTGGAAACACCATATATTTT
TRBV4-1,-,-,TRBJ2-1,CASSQDQEYRNEQFF,TGCGCCAGCAGCCAAGATCAGGAGTACCGCAATGAGCAGTTCTTC
TRBV19,-,-,TRBJ1-5,CASSIGQGGTQPQHF,TGTGCCAGTAGTATAGGGCAGGGAGGAACTCAGCCCCAGCATTTT
TRBV20-1,-,-,TRBJ2-1,CSTTFYNEQFF,TGCAGCACCACCTTCTACAATGAGCAGTTCTTC
TRBV19,-,-,TRBJ1-3,CASSPDRQPGNTIYF,TGTGCCAGTAGCCCTGACAGGCAGCCTGGAAACACCATATATTTT
TRBV9,-,once,TRBJ2-7,CASSGTGTYEQYF,TGTGCCAGCTCCGGGACGGGAACCTACGAGCAGTACTTC
TRBV9,-,-,TRBJ2-7,CASSEANF,TGTGCCAGCAGCGAGGCGAACTTC
TRBV18,-,-,TRBJ1-1,CASSPGPHTEAFF,TGTGCCAGCTCACCAGGGCCGCACACTGAAGCTTTCTTT
TRBV5-8,TRBD2,-,TRBJ2-2,CASSPIGLAGGAPGELFF,TGTGCCAGCAGCCCCATCGGTCTAGCGGGAGGGGCCCCCGGGGAGCTGTTTTTT
TRBV28,-,-,TRBJ2-7,CASSPGFRSGEQYF,TGTGCCAGCAGCCCGGGCTTTCGGTCCGGCGAGCAGTACTTC
TRBV19,TRBD2,-,TRBJ2-7,CASSNPRGSMMYEQYF,TGTGCCAGTAGTAACCCCCGCGGGAGTATGATGTACGAGCAGTACTTC
TRBV28,-,-,TRBJ1-2,CASSPWDGGVRGYTF,TGTGCCAGCAGTCCGTGGGACGGCGGGGTAAGGGGCTACACCTTC
TRBV6-6,TRBD2,-,TRBJ2-5,CASKGRGAGQETQYF,TGTGCCAGCAAAGGGCGGGGAGCGGGGCAAGAGACCCAGTACTTC
TRBV30,-,-,TRBJ1-6,CAWGVQGNSPLHF,TGTGCCTGGGGTGTACAGGGCAATTCACCCCTCCACTTT
TRBV30,TRBD2,once,TRBJ2-1,CAGSAGARYNEQFF,TGTGCCGGCTCAGCGGGAGCCAGGTACAATGAGCAGTTCTTC
TRBV6-6,-,-,TRBJ1-1,CASSYSSWLNTEAFF,TGTGCCAGCAGTTACTCGTCTTGGTTGAACACTGAAGCTTTCTTT
TRBV19,TRBD2,-,TRBJ2-5,CASRETSGAQETQYF,TGTGCCAGTAGGGAGACTAGCGGGGCACAAGAGACCCAGTACTTC
TRBV19,TRBD1,-,TRBJ2-5,CASSNRDSRSETQYF,TGTGCCAGTAGTAACCGGGACAGTAGGTCAGAGACCCAGTACTTC